The clone carrying this T cell receptor (beta chain) was recorded once. Its target is unknown. Time point indicated: week 5, during vaccination. All doses held 300 ug of mutant IDH1 20-mer peptide, with topical imiquimod. Trimming pared 8 bases from V and 2 bases from J, leaving 10 bases between. Germline V gene data show CDR1 as WSHSY and CDR2 as SAAADI. This CDR3 has 13 amino acids. The data originate from a study of a mutant IDH1 vaccine in newly diagnosed glioma. Study-level information: Vaccination was launched 4-6 weeks after radiotherapy alone, or with temozolomide cycles. Study-level points and caveats: It seemed that pseudoprogression was not linked to changes in the top peripheral T cell clonotypes. Researchers report vaccine-induced immune responses in approximately 94% of patients.

Clones were read by immunoSEQ multiplex PCR, and TCRdb kept only the in-frame ones, dropping some. This sample has just under 80,000 clones, with 91% found just once. Sample: PBMCs, taken from a glioma patient whose treatment included an IDH1 peptide vaccine. The genes are TRBV10-2 and TRBJ1-3, with D tentatively TRBD1 (5 bases). This TCR came from a woman aged 50 to 60 with glioma. The CDR3 protein is CASGGGAGNTIYF. In DNA, the CDR3 is TGCGCCAGCGGGGGAGGCGCTGGAAACACCATATATTTT.